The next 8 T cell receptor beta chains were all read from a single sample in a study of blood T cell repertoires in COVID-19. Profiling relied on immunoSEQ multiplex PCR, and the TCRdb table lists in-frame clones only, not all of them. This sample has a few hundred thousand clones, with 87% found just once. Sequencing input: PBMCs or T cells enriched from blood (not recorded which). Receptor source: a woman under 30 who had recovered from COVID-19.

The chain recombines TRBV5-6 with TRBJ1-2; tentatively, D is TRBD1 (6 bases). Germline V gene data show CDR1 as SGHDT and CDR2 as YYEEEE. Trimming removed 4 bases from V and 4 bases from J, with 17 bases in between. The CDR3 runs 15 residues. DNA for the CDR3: TGTGCCAGCAGCGGAGGAACAGGGCTCAGCTATGGCTACACCTTC. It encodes CASSGGTGLSYGYTF.

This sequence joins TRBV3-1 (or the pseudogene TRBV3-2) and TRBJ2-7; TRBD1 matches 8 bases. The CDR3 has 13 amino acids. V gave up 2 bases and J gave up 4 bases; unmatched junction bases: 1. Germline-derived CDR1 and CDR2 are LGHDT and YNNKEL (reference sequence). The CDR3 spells CASSQRTGYEQYF. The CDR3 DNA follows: TGTGCCAGCAGCCAAAGGACAGGGTACGAGCAGTACTTC.

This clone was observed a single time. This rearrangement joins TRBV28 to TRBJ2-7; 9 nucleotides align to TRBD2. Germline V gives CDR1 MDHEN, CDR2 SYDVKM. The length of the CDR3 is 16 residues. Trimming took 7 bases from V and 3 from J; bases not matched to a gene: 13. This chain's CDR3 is CASNPTTGSGGYEQYF. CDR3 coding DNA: TGTGCCAGCAACCCAACGACTGGTAGCGGGGGCTACGAGCAGTACTTC.

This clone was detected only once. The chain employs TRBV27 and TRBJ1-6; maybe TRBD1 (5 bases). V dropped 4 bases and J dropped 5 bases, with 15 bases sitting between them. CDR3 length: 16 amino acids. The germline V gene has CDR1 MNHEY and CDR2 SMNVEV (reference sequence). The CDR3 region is CASSWGSPFHNSPLHF. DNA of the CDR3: TGTGCCAGCAGTTGGGGCAGCCCGTTCCATAATTCACCCCTCCACTTT.

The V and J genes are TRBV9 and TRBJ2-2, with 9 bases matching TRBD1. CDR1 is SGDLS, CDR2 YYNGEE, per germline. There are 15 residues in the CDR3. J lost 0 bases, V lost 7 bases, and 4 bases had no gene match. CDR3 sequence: CASGRQGANTGELFF. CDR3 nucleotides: TGTGCCAGCGGGAGACAGGGGGCGAACACCGGGGAGCTGTTTTTT.

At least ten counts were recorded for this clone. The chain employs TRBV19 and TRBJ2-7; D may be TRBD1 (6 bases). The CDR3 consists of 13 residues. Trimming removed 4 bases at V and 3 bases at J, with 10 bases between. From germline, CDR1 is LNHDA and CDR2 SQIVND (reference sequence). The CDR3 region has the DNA TGTGCCAGTAGTAGTTGGGACAACTACGAGCAGTACTTC. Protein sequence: CASSSWDNYEQYF.

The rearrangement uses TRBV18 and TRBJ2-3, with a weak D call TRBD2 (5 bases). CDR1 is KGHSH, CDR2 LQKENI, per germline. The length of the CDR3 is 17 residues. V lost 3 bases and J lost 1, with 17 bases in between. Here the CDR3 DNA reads TGTGCCAGCTCACCCACGACCCCGGGGAAGGGCACAGATACGCAGTATTTT. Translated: CASSPTTPGKGTDTQYF.

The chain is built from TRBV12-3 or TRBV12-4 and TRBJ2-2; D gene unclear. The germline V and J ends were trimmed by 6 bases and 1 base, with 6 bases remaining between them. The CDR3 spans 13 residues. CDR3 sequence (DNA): TGTGCCAGCAGGGCAGAGAACACCGGGGAGCTGTTTTTT. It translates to CASRAENTGELFF.